This TCR beta chain comes out of a study of control samples from healthy donors and cancer patients. The CDR3 consists of 12 residues. The V gene lost 5 bases and the J gene lost 1 base, with 6 bases spanning the gap. Germline-derived CDR1 and CDR2 are WSHSY and SAAADI. TCRdb keeps only in-frame clones here, not all; method: immunoSEQ multiplex PCR. This table has 130,000 or so clones, around nine tenths appearing once. Sequences were obtained from blood. The clonotype was recovered from a man between 45 and 60 years old in good health. The gene calls are TRBV10-2 and TRBJ2-7; no clear D gene. CDR3 in amino acids: CASSLESYEQYF. DNA for the CDR3: TGCGCCAGCAGTCTGGAGTCCTACGAGCAGTACTTC.